The entry that follows covers one TCR beta chain sequence. This may come from a read error, since a much larger clone is one base off. Germline V CDR1 and CDR2: MNHEY, SMNVEV (reference sequence). V lost 5 bases, J lost 1 base, and 9 bases lay in between. The length of the CDR3 is 14 residues. This specimen comes from a study of blood T cells in healthy people across ages. Study context: When template switching was applied, about one barcoded beta molecule was captured per two T cells.

A second about 6 to 11 cycle PCR used barcoded and J-beta primers. Through a template-switch adaptor with 12 random nucleotides, each cDNA molecule received a tag. TCRdb re-called the 5' RACE reads through MiXCR, storing one row per CDR3 protein. The table has approximately 1.5 million distinct CDR3 sequences, roughly 30% seen once. The TCR originated in a woman aged 25 to 45 in good health. The sequenced material came from blood. The gene calls are TRBV27 and TRBJ2-1; no clear D gene. CDR3 in amino acids: CASSVSNSYNEQFF. The CDR3 nucleotides are TGTGCCAGCAGTGTCAGTAATTCCTACAATGAGCAGTTCTTC.